This is a list of T cell receptor beta chains from one sample in a study of beta chain features in type 1 diabetes. Repertoires were generated with immunoSEQ multiplex PCR, while TCRdb's copy carries only in-frame clones and drops some. In the table there are about 150,000 clones, around 10% of which are singletons. Sequencing input: central memory CD4+ T cells from blood. Receptors were obtained from a man between 18 and 35 years old in good health. Each CDR3 is given with its conserved first and last residue. A D gene is named only where the DNA matches it firmly. Some rows have no size entry. The others give once, few or many, or a class for an expanded clone.

j_call	clone_size	d_call	v_call	cdr3_nt	cdr3_aa
TRBJ2-5	NA	NA	TRBV7-9	TGTGCCATTCTAGGGACTGGCAAAGAGACCCAGTACTTC	CAILGTGKETQYF
TRBJ2-7	NA	NA	TRBV14	TGTGCCAGCAGCCAAGGTCGGGGCTACGAGCAGTACTTC	CASSQGRGYEQYF
TRBJ2-2	NA	NA	TRBV7-2	TGTGCCAGCAGCCTAGTGGCGGGCTGGAACACCGGGGAGCTGTTTTTT	CASSLVAGWNTGELFF
TRBJ1-2	few	TRBD1	TRBV7-9	TGTGCCAGCAGCTTAGCCCTGGGACAGGGGGCGCATGGCTACACCTTC	CASSLALGQGAHGYTF
TRBJ2-2	NA	NA	TRBV27	TGTGCCACCCAGACTAGACTGAACACCGGGGAGCTGTTTTTT	CATQTRLNTGELFF
TRBJ2-1	NA	NA	TRBV28	TGTGCCAGCAGGAAGGGCACCGCGGGTTACAATGAGCAGTTCTTC	CASRKGTAGYNEQFF
TRBJ2-5	NA	NA	TRBV7-2	TGTGCCAGCAGCGCGCGGGACAGTCATCAAGAGACCCAGTACTTC	CASSARDSHQETQYF
TRBJ2-2	few	NA	TRBV10-3	TGTGCCATCAGTGGGACTACCGGGGAGCTGTTTTTT	CAISGTTGELFF
TRBJ1-2	few	TRBD1	TRBV7-9	TGTGCCAGCAGCCCGTACGGGACAGGGGTTTTTGGCTACACCTTC	CASSPYGTGVFGYTF
TRBJ1-6	few	TRBD1	TRBV25-1	TGTGCCAGCAGTGAGGGACAGGGTTATTCACCCCTCCACTTT	CASSEGQGYSPLHF
TRBJ2-2	few	NA	TRBV7-9	TGTGCCAGCAGCTTATATGGAGGAGACACCGGGGAGCTGTTTTTT	CASSLYGGDTGELFF
TRBJ1-1	few	NA	TRBV7-9	TGTGCCAGCGGAGAAGCTTTCTTT	CASGEAFF
TRBJ1-5	NA	TRBD1	TRBV28	TGTGCCAGCAGGACAGGGCCCAATCAGCCCCAGCATTTT	CASRTGPNQPQHF
TRBJ1-2	few	TRBD1	TRBV28	TGTGCCAGCAGTTTAGCACAGGGGGCCTATGGCTACACCTTC	CASSLAQGAYGYTF
TRBJ2-5	few	NA	TRBV4-2	TGTGCCAGCAGCCAAGATCCCCCTAGCCAGTACCAAGAGACCCAGTACTTC	CASSQDPPSQYQETQYF
TRBJ1-3	NA	NA	TRBV30	TGTGCCTCGAGGGGGGGCCTCTCTGGAAACACCATATATTTT	CASRGGLSGNTIYF
TRBJ1-1	NA	NA	TRBV5-1	TGCGCCAGCAGCCATGGGGGGAACACTGAAGCTTTCTTT	CASSHGGNTEAFF
TRBJ1-1	NA	NA	TRBV29-1	TGCAGCGTTCCCAAGAACACTGAAGCTTTCTTT	CSVPKNTEAFF
TRBJ2-7	NA	TRBD1	TRBV2	TGTGCCAGCAGTGAAGGACCAGGGGGTACCTACGAGCAGTACTTC	CASSEGPGGTYEQYF
TRBJ1-4	few	TRBD1	TRBV7-9	TGTGCCAGCAGCTCGACAGGGAGTGAGGAAAAACTGTTTTTT	CASSSTGSEEKLFF
TRBJ2-3	few	NA	TRBV4-3	TGCGCCAGCAGCCAAGTTACTAAGACAGATACGCAGTATTTT	CASSQVTKTDTQYF
TRBJ2-7	few	TRBD2	TRBV28	TGTGCCATTGGAGGGCCGGGAGGCGAGCAGTACTTC	CAIGGPGGEQYF
TRBJ1-1	few	NA	TRBV10-3	TGTGCCATCAGCGGGCGGAGGGTGGCGAACACTGAAGCTTTCTTT	CAISGRRVANTEAFF
TRBJ1-2	few	NA	TRBV7-2	TGTGCCAGCAGCGAGAGGGACTATGGCTACACCTTC	CASSERDYGYTF
TRBJ2-3	few	NA	TRBV15	TGTGCCACCAGCAGAGATCTTAACTCCAGAGCAGATACGCAGTATTTT	CATSRDLNSRADTQYF
TRBJ2-6	NA	TRBD1	TRBV7-2	TGTGCCAGCAGCCCCAGGGGGTCTGGGGCCAACGTCCTGACTTTC	CASSPRGSGANVLTF
TRBJ2-7	NA	TRBD1	TRBV30	TGTGCCTGGAGTAGATTCGGACAGGGCTCCTACGAGCAGTACTTC	CAWSRFGQGSYEQYF
TRBJ2-7	NA	TRBD1	TRBV19	TGTGCCAGTAGTACGCGTCGCCTTGTCGGACAGGGACACTACGAGCAGTACTTC	CASSTRRLVGQGHYEQYF
TRBJ2-5	many	TRBD2	TRBV15	TGTGCCACCAGCACCCGCGGGGGTTCAGAGACCCAGTACTTC	CATSTRGGSETQYF
TRBJ1-4	few	NA	TRBV29-1	TGCAGCGTCGCCGCCTCGGGGTTTGGTGAAAAACTGTTTTTT	CSVAASGFGEKLFF
TRBJ2-1	few	NA	TRBV4-2	TGTGCCAGCAGCCAAGAAGCGGATTACACCTACAATGAGCAGTTCTTC	CASSQEADYTYNEQFF
TRBJ2-7	few	TRBD1	TRBV25-1	TGTGCCAGCAGTGTGATGGGACAGGGGGTGTACGAGCAGTACTTC	CASSVMGQGVYEQYF
TRBJ2-2	NA	NA	TRBV28	TGTGCCAGCAGTCAAACCGGGGAGCTGTTTTTT	CASSQTGELFF
TRBJ2-7	NA	NA	TRBV28	TGTGCCAGCAGTTTCGGCGACTACGAGCAGTACTTC	CASSFGDYEQYF
TRBJ2-7	NA	NA	TRBV10-3	TGTGCCATCAGTGGGAGTCCCTACGAGCAGTACTTC	CAISGSPYEQYF
TRBJ1-2	few	NA	TRBV18	TGTGCCAGCTCTGGAAGTCAACAGGGCTATGGCTACACCTTC	CASSGSQQGYGYTF
TRBJ2-1	NA	TRBD2	TRBV5-6	TGTGCCAGCGCGACTAGCGGGAGAGGACCCTACAATGAGCAGTTCTTC	CASATSGRGPYNEQFF
TRBJ1-1	NA	NA	TRBV7-9	TGTGCCAGCGGGAAGAACACTGAAGCTTTCTTT	CASGKNTEAFF
TRBJ2-2	NA	TRBD2	TRBV28	TGTGCCACCGAACTAGCGGGAGGTCACGCGAACACCGGGGAGCTGTTTTTT	CATELAGGHANTGELFF
TRBJ2-7	NA	TRBD1	TRBV7-6	TGTGCCAGCAGCTTAGCGGGACAGGGCTACGAGCAGTACTTC	CASSLAGQGYEQYF
TRBJ2-3	many	NA	TRBV7-9	TGTGCCAGCATGGGGAGCACAGATACGCAGTATTTT	CASMGSTDTQYF
TRBJ2-7	few	NA	TRBV11-2	TGTGCCAGCAGCCGACCTTTCCTCGAGCAGTACTTC	CASSRPFLEQYF
TRBJ2-1	many	NA	TRBV29-1	TGCAGCGCTGAACCGGGAGATGAGTTCTTC	CSAEPGDEFF
TRBJ2-3	few	NA	TRBV29-1	TGCAGCGGGACCGAGACAGATACGCAGTATTTT	CSGTETDTQYF
TRBJ1-6	NA	NA	TRBV5-8	TGTGCCAGCAGCTTCAGGGGAGACAATTCACCCCTCCACTTT	CASSFRGDNSPLHF
TRBJ1-4	few	TRBD1	TRBV30	TGTGCCTGGGGATCCTGGACAGGGATCGGGGAAAAACTGTTTTTT	CAWGSWTGIGEKLFF
TRBJ1-5	NA	NA	TRBV15	TGTGCCACCAGCACCAGGAATAGCAATCAGCCCCAGCATTTT	CATSTRNSNQPQHF
TRBJ2-3	NA	TRBD2	TRBV9	TGTGCCAGCAGCGTAGATAGCGGGGGGGCAAGAGATACGCAGTATTTT	CASSVDSGGARDTQYF